This record concerns one T cell receptor (beta chain) sequence. Its specificity is not known. These data are taken from a study of CXCR3-negative and CXCR3-positive naive CD8 T cells. Study outcomes and limitations: Both naive subsets showed comparably high diversity, and memory CD8+ cells showed much lower diversity. Relative to CXCR3-negative naive cells, CXCR3-positive naive cells had more hydrophobic TRB CDR3s.

Every subset of CD8+ T cells was sorted in triplicate at 300,000 or so cells each. It was by 5' RACE with UMI labels that the TRB cDNA libraries were prepared. TCRdb reworked the 5' RACE reads into one entry per CDR3 protein, no DNA. The sample totals approximately 48,000 distinct CDR3 sequences; its top ten clones hold around 0.6%. Looked up from germline, CDR1 is SGHRS and CDR2 is YFSETQ. This CDR3 is built from 15 residues. The chain uses TRBV5-1 and TRBJ2-1; checking the TCRdb D call of TRBD2 is not possible without DNA. Sequenced input: naive CXCR3+ CD8+ T cells from blood. This sample's subset: CD45RO-CCR7+CD27+CD95- naive CD8+ T cells expressing CXCR3 (TNR3+). This receptor was obtained from a human donor in good health. Some clones in this sample may be carry-over from other donors' samples. This chain's CDR3 is CASSLTSGGINEQFF. The full variable domain, with the rest looked up from reference TRBV5-1 and TRBJ2-1, is KAGVTQTPRYLIKTRGQQVTLSCSPISGHRSVSWYQQTPGQGLQFLFEYFSETQRNKGNFPGRFSGRQFSNSRSEMNVSTLELGDSALYLCASSLTSGGINEQFFGPGTRLTVL.